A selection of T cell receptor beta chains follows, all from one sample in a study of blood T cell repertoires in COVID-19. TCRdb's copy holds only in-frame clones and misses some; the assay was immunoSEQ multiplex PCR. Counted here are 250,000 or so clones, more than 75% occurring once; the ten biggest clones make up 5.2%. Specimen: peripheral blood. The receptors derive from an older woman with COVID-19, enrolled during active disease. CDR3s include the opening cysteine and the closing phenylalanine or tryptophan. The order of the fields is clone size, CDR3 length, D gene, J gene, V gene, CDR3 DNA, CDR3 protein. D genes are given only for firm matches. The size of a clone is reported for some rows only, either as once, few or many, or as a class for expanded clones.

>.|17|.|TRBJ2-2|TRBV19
TGTGCCAGTAAGGACGGGCGAGGGAGAGGGAACACCGGGGAGCTGTTTTTT
CASKDGRGRGNTGELFF
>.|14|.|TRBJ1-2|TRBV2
TGTGCCAGCAGGACCGATGATTTGACAGATGGCTACACCTTC
CASRTDDLTDGYTF
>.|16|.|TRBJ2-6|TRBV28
TGTGCCAGCAGTCGACCCCCAGGGTCCGGGGCCAACGTCCTGACTTTC
CASSRPPGSGANVLTF
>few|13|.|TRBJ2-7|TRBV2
TGTGCCAGCAACCCGGGGATGACCTACGAGCAGTACTTC
CASNPGMTYEQYF
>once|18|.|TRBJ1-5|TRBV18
TGTGCCAGCTCACCACGCCACACCCCGGCGGGGGCAGATCAGCCCCAGCATTTT
CASSPRHTPAGADQPQHF
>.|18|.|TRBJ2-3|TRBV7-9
TGTGCCAGCAGCCTTGGGGCGGGACAGAGACCTAGCACAGATACGCAGTATTTT
CASSLGAGQRPSTDTQYF
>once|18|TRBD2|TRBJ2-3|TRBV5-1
TGCGCCAGCAGCTGGTCCGGGAGGCGGGTCGACCACACAGATACGCAGTATTTT
CASSWSGRRVDHTDTQYF
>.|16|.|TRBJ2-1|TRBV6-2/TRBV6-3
TGTGCCAGCAGTACCCGGACCCAGATCCTAGCCCCAGTCCTAATCTTC
CASSTRTQILAPVLIF
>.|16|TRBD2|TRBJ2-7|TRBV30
TGTGCCTGGAGCCCCGGGGGGGGCCTCGGTGGGTACGAGCAGTACTTC
CAWSPGGGLGGYEQYF
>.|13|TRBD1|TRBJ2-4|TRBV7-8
TGTGCCAGCAGCCCACCGGGACAGGGGATTCAGTACTTC
CASSPPGQGIQYF
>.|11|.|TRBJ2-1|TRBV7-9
TGTGCCAGCAGCCAAGCGACAGCAAAGTTCTTC
CASSQATAKFF
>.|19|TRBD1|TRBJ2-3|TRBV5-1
TGCGCCAGCAGCAGCGGGACAGGGTTTGGTGGGGTTTATGCAGATACGCAGTATTTT
CASSSGTGFGGVYADTQYF
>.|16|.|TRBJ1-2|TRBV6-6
TGTGCCAGCAGTTACAGCAGGCAGATTGGTAACTATGGCTACACCTTC
CASSYSRQIGNYGYTF
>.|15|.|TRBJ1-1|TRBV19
TGTGCCAGTAGTCCCTCGACAGTCTCTAACACTGAAGCTTTCTTT
CASSPSTVSNTEAFF
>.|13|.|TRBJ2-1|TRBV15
TGTGCCACCAAGGGGCCGTATTACAATGAGCAGTTCTTC
CATKGPYYNEQFF
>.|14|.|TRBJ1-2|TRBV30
TGTGCCTGCACTTTTAGCCCTAAGGCCGGGGGCTACACCTTC
CACTFSPKAGGYTF
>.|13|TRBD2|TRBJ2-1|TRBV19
TGTGCCAGTAGTTCTAGCGGGAGGGATGAGCAGTTCTTC
CASSSSGRDEQFF
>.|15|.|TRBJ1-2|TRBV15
TGTGCCACCAGCAGAGATCAGGGTCAGGGCTATGGCTACACCTTC
CATSRDQGQGYGYTF
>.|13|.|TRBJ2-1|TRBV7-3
TGTGCCAGCAGCCCCAATCCGGGTTATGAGCAGTTCTTC
CASSPNPGYEQFF
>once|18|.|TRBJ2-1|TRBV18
TGTGCCAGCTCACTCAAGCCCCCTCCAGGGGTCCCCTACAATGAGCAGTTCTTC
CASSLKPPPGVPYNEQFF
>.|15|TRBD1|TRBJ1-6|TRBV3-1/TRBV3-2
TGTGCCAGCAGAACCGGACAGGGGTATAATTCACCCCTCCACTTT
CASRTGQGYNSPLHF
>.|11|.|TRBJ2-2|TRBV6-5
TGTGCCAGCAGTACTCCCGGGGAGCTGTTTTTT
CASSTPGELFF
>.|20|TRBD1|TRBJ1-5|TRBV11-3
TGTGCCAGCAGCTTATCCCTCCGGGACAGGGGACGCTATAGCAATCAGCCCCAGCATTTT
CASSLSLRDRGRYSNQPQHF
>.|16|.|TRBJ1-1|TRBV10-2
TGCGCCAGCAGTCCAGCACGGGGAGGAACGAACACTGAAGCTTTCTTT
CASSPARGGTNTEAFF
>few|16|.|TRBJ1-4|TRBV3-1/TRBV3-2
TGTGCCAGCAGCCAAGATCTAGGGGCGCGGTCTGGGAAACTGTTTTTT
CASSQDLGARSGKLFF
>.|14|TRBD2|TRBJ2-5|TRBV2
TGTGCCAGCAGTGACCTAGCGGGAGGCCCCCCCCAGTACTTC
CASSDLAGGPPQYF
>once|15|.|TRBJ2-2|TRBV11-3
TGTGCCAGCAGCTCCAGGGGCAAGGGGACCGGGGAGCTGTTTTTT
CASSSRGKGTGELFF
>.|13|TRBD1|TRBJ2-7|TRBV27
TGTGCCAGCGGGGACAGGACCTCCCTCGAGCAGTACTTC
CASGDRTSLEQYF
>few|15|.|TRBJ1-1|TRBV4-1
TGCGCCAGCAGCCAAGAGGGGGGGTTGAACACTGAAGCTTTCTTT
CASSQEGGLNTEAFF
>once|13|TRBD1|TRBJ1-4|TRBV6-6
TGTGCCAGCCCGGACAGGGCCGATGAAAAACTGTTTTTT
CASPDRADEKLFF
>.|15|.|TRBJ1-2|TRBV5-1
TGCGCCAGCAGTAGCGGTGGTAAAGGGGCGAATGGCTACACCTTC
CASSSGGKGANGYTF
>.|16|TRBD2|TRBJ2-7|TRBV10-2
TGCGCCAGCACGGAACTAGCGGGCCAAATCTCCTACGAGCAGTACTTC
CASTELAGQISYEQYF
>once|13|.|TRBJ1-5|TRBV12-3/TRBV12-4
TGTGCCAGCAGTTTGTCTTACTTTCAGCCCCAGCATTTT
CASSLSYFQPQHF
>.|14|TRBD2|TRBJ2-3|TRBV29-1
TGCAGCGTTGCCCGCGGGAGTTCTGCAGATACGCAGTATTTT
CSVARGSSADTQYF
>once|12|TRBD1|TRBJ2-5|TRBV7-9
TGTGCCACACAGGGGGCTACGGAGACCCAGTACTTC
CATQGATETQYF
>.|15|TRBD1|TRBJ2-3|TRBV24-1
TGTGCCACCAGGCCCCGACAGGGTAGCACAGATACGCAGTATTTT
CATRPRQGSTDTQYF
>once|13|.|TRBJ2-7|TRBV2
TGTGCCAGCAGTGTACGGACTTTCTACGAGCAGTACTTC
CASSVRTFYEQYF
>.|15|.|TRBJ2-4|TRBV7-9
TGTGCCAGCAGCTTAGCGAGTCCACACGCGGACATTCAGTACTTC
CASSLASPHADIQYF
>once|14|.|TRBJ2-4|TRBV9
TGTGCCAGCAGCACCGGATGGGCTAGCGAAGTTCAGTACTTC
CASSTGWASEVQYF
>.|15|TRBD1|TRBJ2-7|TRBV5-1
TGCGCCAGCAGCTCACCGGGACAGGGGATCTACGAGCAGTACTTC
CASSSPGQGIYEQYF
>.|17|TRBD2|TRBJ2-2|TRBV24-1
TGTGCCACCAGTGAGCCCCGTAGCGGGAGGAACACCGGGGAGCTGTTTTTT
CATSEPRSGRNTGELFF
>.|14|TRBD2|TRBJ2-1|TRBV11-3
TGTGCCAGCAGCCCCGGACTAGCGGGCAATGAGCAGTTCTTC
CASSPGLAGNEQFF
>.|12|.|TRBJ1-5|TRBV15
TGTGCCACCAGCAGGGGGGGTCAGCCCCAGCATTTT
CATSRGGQPQHF
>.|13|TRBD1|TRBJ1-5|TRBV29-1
TGCAGCGTTCGAGGGGGCCCGAATCAGCCCCAGCATTTT
CSVRGGPNQPQHF
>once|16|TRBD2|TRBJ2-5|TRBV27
TGTGCCAGCAGTTTACGACTAGCGGGGACCCAAGAGACCCAGTACTTC
CASSLRLAGTQETQYF
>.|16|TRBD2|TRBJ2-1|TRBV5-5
TGTGCCAGCAGCTTGGTGTTAGCGGGAGCGGTAAATGAGCAGTTCTTC
CASSLVLAGAVNEQFF
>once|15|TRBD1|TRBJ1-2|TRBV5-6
TGTGCCAGCAGCTTGCTGGGACAGGGGGGTTATGGCTACACCTTC
CASSLLGQGGYGYTF
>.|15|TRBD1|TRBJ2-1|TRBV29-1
TGCAGCGTTAGACGACAGGGCCTGCGTTGGAATGAGCAGTTCTTC
CSVRRQGLRWNEQFF
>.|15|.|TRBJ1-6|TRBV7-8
TGTGCCAGCAGCCTAGGGCACAGCAGTAATTCACCCCTCCACTTT
CASSLGHSSNSPLHF
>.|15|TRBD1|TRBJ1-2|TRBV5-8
TGTGCCAGCAGCTGGACAGGGGTGTTTAGCTATGGCTACACCTTC
CASSWTGVFSYGYTF
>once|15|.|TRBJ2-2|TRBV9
TGTGCCAGCAGCGTAGCCAGGCAGATGACCGGGGAGCTGTTTTTT
CASSVARQMTGELFF
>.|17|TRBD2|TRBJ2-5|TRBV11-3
TGTGCCAGCAGCTTAGGCAACCTAGCGGGCAACCAAGAGACCCAGTACTTC
CASSLGNLAGNQETQYF
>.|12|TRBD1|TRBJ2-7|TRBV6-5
TGTGCGGTCGGACAGGGCTCCTACGAGCAGTACTTC
CAVGQGSYEQYF
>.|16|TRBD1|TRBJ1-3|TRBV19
TGTGCCAGTAGTGGGGGGACAGGCACCTCTGGAAACACCATATATTTT
CASSGGTGTSGNTIYF
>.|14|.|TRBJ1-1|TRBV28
TGTGCCAGCAGTTTGAGCGGGACCCGAACTGAAGCTTTCTTT
CASSLSGTRTEAFF
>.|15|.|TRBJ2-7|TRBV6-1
TGTGCCAGCAGTGAACCCGCGGGCTTTTTCGACGAGCAGTACTTC
CASSEPAGFFDEQYF
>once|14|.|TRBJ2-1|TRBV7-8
TGTGCCAGCAGCTACGCTAGCCGGTACAATGAGCAGTTCTTC
CASSYASRYNEQFF
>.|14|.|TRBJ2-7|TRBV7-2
TGTGCCAGCAGGTTACAGGGTGGCCCCTACGAGCAGTACTTC
CASRLQGGPYEQYF
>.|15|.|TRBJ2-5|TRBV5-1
TGCGCCAGCAGTACCCTTCAGGGGCCCCAAGAGACCCAGTACTTC
CASSTLQGPQETQYF